Included here is one T cell receptor beta chain sequence, with context. Its antigen remains unknown. The data derive from a study of early T cells in non-severe SARS-CoV-2 infection. The wider study: Alpha and beta chains were unpaired, from unsorted whole-blood bulk RNA. Overall study results and limits: VDJdb matches were skewed toward anti-spike CD8 T cell responses.

This CDR3 has 14 amino acids. V lost 6 bases and J lost 2, with 13 bases in between. Germline V lookup: CDR1 LGHNT, CDR2 FRNRAP. Unique molecular identifiers were affixed to single, distinct cDNA molecules. TCRdb ran MiXCR on the 5' RACE reads and lists one entry per CDR3 protein. This sample has about 49,000 distinct CDR3 sequences, with about an eighth found just once. Sequenced input: whole blood. V is TRBV12-5 and J is TRBJ2-5; a weak D match, TRBD1 (6 bases). The TCR originated in an adult who was a healthcare worker with PCR-confirmed SARS-CoV-2 infection or an uninfected control (not recorded which). This chain's CDR3 is CASGRGQSQETQYF. CDR3 DNA sequence: TGTGCTAGTGGCCGTGGACAGTCTCAAGAGACCCAGTACTTC.